Presented here are 29 T cell receptor beta chains from one specimen sequenced in a study of beta chain features in type 1 diabetes. Study-level results: TCRB CDR3s from Type 1 diabetes patients were moderately but significantly shorter in all four CD4+ subsets.

Expressed TCRB transcripts were sequenced because the isolated RNA had all been reverse transcribed beforehand. Repertoires were generated with immunoSEQ multiplex PCR, while TCRdb's copy carries only in-frame clones and drops some. The repertoire consists of 300,000 or so clones, with 14% occurring once and the leading ten covering about 0.015%. These receptors have no known antigen. The sample comprised naive CD4+ T cells from blood. Receptors originate from a man younger than 45 with type 1 diabetes.

The genes are TRBV27 and TRBJ2-3, with D maybe TRBD1 (6 bases). The V end lost 3 bases, the J end lost 6 bases, and 22 bases lay between the germline ends. Germline CDR1 and CDR2: MNHEY and SMNVEV (reference sequence). The CDR3 runs to 17 residues. CDR3 protein: CASSFDRAGALYDTQYF. CDR3 in DNA: TGTGCCAGCAGTTTTGATCGGGCAGGGGCTCTTTACGATACGCAGTATTTT.

This chain joins TRBV18 and TRBJ2-3; D might be TRBD1 (6 bases). V was cut by 1 base and J by 0 bases, with 11 bases left in between. CDR1 and CDR2 from the germline V gene are KGHSH and LQKENI. CDR3 size: 16 residues. CDR3 sequence (DNA): TGTGCCAGCTCACCACAGAGGGACATGAGCACAGATACGCAGTATTTT. Amino acids: CASSPQRDMSTDTQYF.

There are a few counts of this clone. V usage is TRBV28 and J usage is TRBJ1-1; no clear D gene. Germline values: CDR1 MDHEN, CDR2 SYDVKM. V was pared by 2 bases and J by 4 bases, with 8 bases between. The CDR3 length is 13 residues. The CDR3 coding sequence is TGTGCCAGCAGTTTAACTGGGCCCACTGAAGCTTTCTTT. Translated: CASSLTGPTEAFF.

CDR3 coding DNA: TGTGCCAGCAGTGACGTCTACGAGCAGTACTTC. Its protein is CASSDVYEQYF. V gene TRBV25-1 combines with J gene TRBJ2-7, with no clear D. The CDR3 sequence is 11 residues long. CDR1 is MGHDK and CDR2 is SYGVNS in the germline V gene. Between the trimmed V and J ends, which lost 3 bases and 3 bases, there was a span of 3 bases.

This clone was seen more than once but under ten times. The J gene is TRBJ2-2, the V gene TRBV5-1; D is perhaps TRBD2 (6 bases). The CDR3 has 14 residues. Trimming stripped 5 bases from V and 2 bases from J, with 10 bases between. CDR1 and CDR2 (germline): SGHRS, YFSETQ. DNA for the CDR3: TGCGCCAGCAGGGGACTCCTTAACACCGGGGAGCTGTTTTTT. Residues: CASRGLLNTGELFF. The full variable domain, rest sourced from reference TRBV5-1 and TRBJ2-2, is KAGVTQTPRYLIKTRGQQVTLSCSPISGHRSVSWYQQTPGQGLQFLFEYFSETQRNKGNFPGRFSGRQFSNSRSEMNVSTLELGDSALYLCASRGLLNTGELFFGEGSRLTVL.

The rearrangement links TRBV7-9 to TRBJ2-2, with 10 bases matching TRBD2. The junction had 9 bases not matched to a gene; V was cut back by 2 bases and J by 0 bases. The CDR3 length is 19 residues. Germline assignment: CDR1 SEHNR and CDR2 FQNEAQ (reference sequence). This chain's CDR3 is CASSLIGLAVVTNTGELFF. For the CDR3, the DNA is TGTGCCAGCAGCTTAATTGGACTAGCGGTGGTGACGAACACCGGGGAGCTGTTTTTT.

This clone has only one observation. The chain has TRBV4-3 and TRBJ1-2; possible D gene TRBD1, 6 bases. Germline lookup yields CDR1 LGHNA and CDR2 YSLEER. Deletions cut 0 bases from V and 10 bases from J, with 15 bases between. The CDR3 contains 14 residues. The DNA for the CDR3 is TGCGCCAGCAGCCAAGAAGGAACAGGGAACTTCTACACCTTC. Translated: CASSQEGTGNFYTF.

V gene TRBV7-2 combines with J gene TRBJ2-1; TRBD1 agrees at 7 bases. The CDR3 runs to 15 residues. Trimming cost V 6 bases and J 7 bases; bases outside gene matches: 12. Germline CDR1 SGHTA, CDR2 FQGNSA. CDR3 protein: CASSRDRDRRNEQFF. DNA for the CDR3: TGTGCCAGCAGTCGGGACCGGGACAGACGGAATGAGCAGTTCTTC.

The rearrangement links TRBV29-1 to TRBJ1-4; no definite D call. The germline V gene has CDR1 SQVTM and CDR2 ANQGSEA. Trimming shortened V by 4 bases and J by 6 bases, and 15 bases separated the two germline ends. The CDR3 has 14 residues. This chain's CDR3 is CSVVTVGRDEKLFF. For the CDR3, the DNA is TGCAGCGTTGTAACTGTCGGCCGGGATGAAAAACTGTTTTTT.

The rearrangement joins TRBV9 to TRBJ2-7, with a possible D match to TRBD1 (6 bases). Germline CDR1 is SGDLS and CDR2 is YYNGEE. The CDR3 covers 14 residues. The V and J ends lost 1 base and 9 bases respectively, with 17 bases between them. DNA of the CDR3: TGTGCCAGCAGCGTACACAGGGAAGGTCGTGGGCAGTACTTC. It is translated as CASSVHREGRGQYF. Drawing the rest from reference TRBV9 and TRBJ2-7, the complete variable domain is DSGVTQTPKHLITATGQRVTLRCSPRSGDLSVYWYQQSLDQGLQFLIQYYNGEERAKGNILERFSAQQFPDLHSELNLSSLELGDSALYFCASSVHREGRGQYFGPGTRLTVT.

There are a few counts of this clone. The V call is TRBV7-9, the J call TRBJ1-5, with TRBD1 identical over 9 bases. The V segment lost 0 bases and the J segment 3 bases; nucleotides outside the gene matches: 3. This CDR3 spans 16 amino acids. Germline V CDR1 and CDR2: SEHNR, FQNEAQ (reference sequence). The CDR3 sequence: CASSLAGQGPNQPQHF. In nucleotides, the CDR3 is TGTGCCAGCAGCTTAGCGGGACAGGGTCCCAATCAGCCCCAGCATTTT. Drawing the rest from reference TRBV7-9 and TRBJ1-5, the complete variable domain is DTGVSQNPRHKITKRGQNVTFRCDPISEHNRLYWYRQTLGQGPEFLTYFQNEAQLEKSRLLSDRFSAERPKGSFSTLEIQRTEQGDSAMYLCASSLAGQGPNQPQHFGDGTRLSIL.

V is TRBV4-2 and J is TRBJ1-1; TRBD1 agrees at 9 bases. Germline V gene lookup returns CDR1 LGHNA and CDR2 YNFKEQ. V lost 4 bases to trimming and J lost 5 bases; unmatched junction nucleotides: 11. CDR3 length: 16 residues. The CDR3 DNA is TGTGCCAGCAGCCTACCAGGGGGGACAGGGTGGACTGAAGCTTTCTTT. Translating it yields CASSLPGGTGWTEAFF.

This clone was seen a few times. J is TRBJ2-7 and V is TRBV14; 9 nucleotides align to TRBD2. Germline loops: CDR1 SGHDN, CDR2 FVKESK. The CDR3 runs 17 residues. V shed 0 bases, J shed 3 bases, and the junction held 9 bases outside the gene matches. CDR3 sequence reads: CASSQEAGTSKIYEQYF. CDR3 nucleotide sequence: TGTGCCAGCAGCCAAGAAGCCGGGACTAGCAAGATCTACGAGCAGTACTTC.

This clone showed up just a few times. The rearrangement uses TRBV28 and TRBJ2-7; D unresolved. The CDR3 length is 15 residues. The germline V and J ends were trimmed by 3 bases and 0 bases, with 12 bases remaining between them. The V gene's germline CDR1 is MDHEN and CDR2 SYDVKM. The CDR3 here is CASSFGLLSSYEQYF. CDR3 nucleotide sequence: TGTGCCAGCAGTTTTGGGCTCCTTAGCTCCTACGAGCAGTACTTC.

The chain combines TRBV9 with TRBJ2-2, with D perhaps matching TRBD2 (5 bases). This CDR3 comprises 15 residues. The V gene lost 0 bases and the J gene lost 4 bases, with 10 bases spanning the gap. Germline V lookup: CDR1 SGDLS, CDR2 YYNGEE. In nucleotides, the CDR3 is TGTGCCAGCAGCGTAGGTCTGGCGGGCACCGGGGAGCTGTTTTTT. Protein: CASSVGLAGTGELFF. Looking up the rest from reference TRBV9 and TRBJ2-2 gives the full variable domain: DSGVTQTPKHLITATGQRVTLRCSPRSGDLSVYWYQQSLDQGLQFLIQYYNGEERAKGNILERFSAQQFPDLHSELNLSSLELGDSALYFCASSVGLAGTGELFFGEGSRLTVL.

This clone was observed a few times. The J gene is TRBJ2-7, the V gene TRBV21-1; the DNA was not used to check the table's D call, TRBD1. TRBV21-1 is assigned pseudogene status. The CDR3 has 14 residues. The CDR3 spells CASSKGHPNYEQYF. As DNA, the CDR3 is TGTGCCAGCAGCAAGGGACACCCAAACTACGAGCAGTACTTC.

This clone was found a few times. The V call is TRBV28, the J call TRBJ1-2; 8 nucleotides align to TRBD1. The CDR3 runs to 14 residues. Per germline, CDR1 MDHEN and CDR2 SYDVKM. J was trimmed by 4 bases and V by 3 bases; bases with no gene match: 4. CDR3 in amino acids: CASSLGQGAYGYTF. In DNA, the CDR3 is TGTGCCAGCAGTTTGGGGCAGGGGGCCTATGGCTACACCTTC.

J is TRBJ1-1 and V is TRBV28; possibly TRBD1 for D (5 bases). Germline CDR1 reads MDHEN; CDR2 reads SYDVKM. Trimming removed 11 bases from V and 2 bases from J, with 21 bases in between. The CDR3 is 15 amino acids. Here the CDR3 DNA reads TGTGCCGGGGGGGATACGGGTCACGGAAACACTGAAGCTTTCTTT. Its translation: CAGGDTGHGNTEAFF.

Concerning this clone: Additional DNA sequences in this sample encode the identical CDR3. The genes are TRBV5-1 and TRBJ2-3; 14 bases are shared with TRBD2. Germline assignment: CDR1 SGHRS and CDR2 YFSETQ. The length of the CDR3 is 16 residues. V lost 4 bases, J lost 6 bases, and 7 bases stayed unmatched. As DNA, the CDR3 is TGCGCCAGCAGCCCCGGGACTAGCGGGAGAGGGGATACGCAGTATTTT. Translation: CASSPGTSGRGDTQYF. Variable domain in full (rest from reference TRBV5-1 and TRBJ2-3): KAGVTQTPRYLIKTRGQQVTLSCSPISGHRSVSWYQQTPGQGLQFLFEYFSETQRNKGNFPGRFSGRQFSNSRSEMNVSTLELGDSALYLCASSPGTSGRGDTQYFGPGTRLTVL.

This clone was seen only a few times. The CDR3 region is CASSRLDRERNYGYTF. CDR3 nucleotide sequence: TGTGCCAGCAGTCGTTTGGACAGGGAAAGGAACTATGGCTACACCTTC. The rearrangement uses TRBV6-6 and TRBJ1-2, with 8 bases aligning to TRBD1. The CDR3 consists of 16 residues. V was pared by 5 bases and J by 2 bases, with 10 bases of the junction left unmatched. CDR1 is MNHNY and CDR2 is SVGAGI in the germline V gene (reference sequence).

This clone was observed a few times. V and J are TRBV28 and TRBJ2-3; possible D gene TRBD2, 6 bases. The CDR3 consists of 15 residues. Germline CDR1 is MDHEN and CDR2 is SYDVKM. V was shortened by 2 bases and J by 2 bases, with 11 bases between the two germline ends. The DNA for the CDR3 is TGTGCCAGCAGTTTACGTGGGAGGAACACAGATACGCAGTATTTT. Encoded protein: CASSLRGRNTDTQYF.

A few counts support this clone. This rearrangement joins TRBV20-1 to TRBJ1-2, with D unresolved. This CDR3 is 11 amino acids long. The germline CDR1 and CDR2 sequences are DFQATT and SNEGSKA (reference sequence). Trimming removed 3 bases at V and 7 bases at J, with 9 bases between. The CDR3 reads CSASRPGGYTF. The CDR3 DNA reads TGCAGTGCTAGTCGGCCGGGTGGCTACACCTTC.

This clone was detected only a few times. The chain uses TRBV28 and TRBJ1-2; tentative D call: TRBD1 (6 bases). Trimming removed 2 bases from V and 7 bases from J, with 11 bases in between. This CDR3 is built from 13 residues. Germline V CDR1 and CDR2: MDHEN, SYDVKM. Here the CDR3 DNA reads TGTGCCAGCAGTTTAGGGGGGGCCTCTGGCTACACCTTC. The encoded protein is CASSLGGASGYTF.

This clone was found a few times. The chain couples TRBV7-8 to TRBJ2-1, with D maybe TRBD1 (5 bases). V dropped 0 bases and J dropped 0 bases, with 9 bases sitting between them. Germline loops: CDR1 SGHVS, CDR2 FQNEAQ. The CDR3 sequence is 16 residues long. This CDR3 is CASSLAGQSSYNEQFF. The CDR3 nucleotides are TGTGCCAGCAGCTTAGCGGGGCAGAGCTCCTACAATGAGCAGTTCTTC. Together with reference TRBV7-8 and TRBJ2-1, the CDR3 gives the full variable domain: GAGVSQSPRYKVAKRGQDVALRCDPISGHVSLFWYQQALGQGPEFLTYFQNEAQLDKSGLPSDRFFAERPEGSVSTLKIQRTQQEDSAVYLCASSLAGQSSYNEQFFGPGTRLTVL.

This clone was counted only a few times. This rearrangement joins TRBV4-2 to TRBJ2-3; 10 bases match TRBD2. The CDR3 is 16 amino acids. With 5 bases clipped from V and 2 bases from J, the junction kept 7 bases outside the gene matches. Germline loops: CDR1 LGHNA, CDR2 YNFKEQ. The CDR3 loop is CASSDRTSGLTDTQYF. In nucleotides, the CDR3 is TGTGCCAGCAGCGACCGGACTAGCGGACTCACAGATACGCAGTATTTT.

The J gene is TRBJ2-1, the V gene TRBV4-3, with D tentatively TRBD1 (5 bases). Between the trimmed V and J ends, which lost 0 bases and 0 bases, there was a span of 12 bases. Germline V gene sequence: CDR1 LGHNA, CDR2 YSLEER. CDR3 size: 17 residues. The CDR3, as DNA: TGCGCCAGCAGCCAAGAGGTTCGACAGTCCTCCTACAATGAGCAGTTCTTC. It specifies CASSQEVRQSSYNEQFF.

The J gene is TRBJ2-3, the V gene TRBV5-4, with TRBD2 matching 10 bases. In germline, CDR1 is SGHNT, CDR2 YYREEE (reference sequence). Germline trimming cut 0 bases from V and 2 bases from J; bases unmatched to any gene: 3. The CDR3 runs to 16 residues. CDR3 in DNA: TGTGCCAGCAGCTTGGCCAGCGGGAGGGCCACAGATACGCAGTATTTT. Protein: CASSLASGRATDTQYF.

This clone was detected only once. The gene calls are TRBV19 and TRBJ2-7, with 10 bases lining up with TRBD1. The V gene end was trimmed by 4 bases and the J gene end by 4 bases; junction bases not matched to a gene: 4. The CDR3 runs to 14 residues. The germline CDR1 and CDR2 sequences are LNHDA and SQIVND (reference sequence). As DNA, the CDR3 is TGTGCCAGTAGTAAAACGGGACAGGGGTACGAGCAGTACTTC. It encodes CASSKTGQGYEQYF.

This chain uses TRBV19 with TRBJ2-7, with D maybe TRBD2 (5 bases). This CDR3 has 14 amino acids. The V gene lost 5 bases and the J gene lost 3 bases, with 14 bases spanning the gap. The germline gives CDR1 LNHDA, CDR2 SQIVND (reference sequence). This chain's CDR3 is CASSRGSAYYEQYF. The CDR3 DNA follows: TGTGCCAGTAGTCGGGGTAGCGCGTACTACGAGCAGTACTTC. The full variable domain, completed using reference TRBV19 and TRBJ2-7, is DGGITQSPKYLFRKEGQNVTLSCEQNLNHDAMYWYRQDPGQGLRLIYYSQIVNDFQKGDIAEGYSVSREKKESFPLTVTSAQKNPTAFYLCASSRGSAYYEQYFGPGTRLTVT.